The following is a T cell receptor beta chain sequence with its context. Its specificity is unknown. The sample originates from a study of beta chain features in type 1 diabetes. General study points: Shorter TCRB CDR3s, moderately but significantly so, marked every one of the four CD4+ subsets in Type 1 diabetes patients.

Purities over 95% were achieved in all sorted populations. Sequencing targeted expressed TCRB transcripts, as all isolated RNA had been reverse transcribed. TCRdb's copy holds only in-frame clones and misses some; the assay was immunoSEQ multiplex PCR. Seen here are approximately 170,000 clones, 7.8% observed once, and the top ten hold approximately 0.93%. Specimen: central memory CD4+ T cells from blood. This sequence was found in a woman aged 35 to 49 with type 1 diabetes.

In DNA, the CDR3 is TGTGCCAGCAGAAAGAGAGGGGGTTACGAGCAGTACTTC. It codes for CASRKRGGYEQYF. The chain links TRBV6-5 to TRBJ2-7; tentatively, D is TRBD1 (6 bases). The germline V gene has CDR1 MNHEY and CDR2 SVGAGI. The V gene lost 6 bases and the J gene lost 4 bases, with 13 bases spanning the gap. The CDR3 is 13 residues long.